This T cell receptor beta chain comes out of a study of T-cell reconstitution after alpha-beta-depleted transplantation in children. Points from the study as a whole: Most T-cell counts and diversity one year after the transplant came from T cells that were newly produced.

This clonotype was detected ten times or more. The target antigen is unknown. Unique molecular identifiers were incorporated into the prepared TCRbeta library. TCRdb analysed the PCR reads with MiXCR anew, one entry per CDR3 protein. The sample lists fewer than 250,000 distinct CDR3 sequences; 6.5% to 10% were seen once. The origin of this receptor is a male patient under 18 who had a stem cell transplant for acute lymphoblastic leukemia, so the T cells may come from the graft donor. The sample consisted of PBMCs, mostly from graft donor cells, taken 180 days after TCRalphabeta/CD19-depleted stem cell transplant.

In nucleotides, the CDR3 is TGTGCCAGCATGGGAAACAGGATGGCTTTCTTT. Translating gives CASMGNRMAFF. The V and J genes are TRBV2 and TRBJ1-1; maybe TRBD1 (5 bases). The CDR3 is 11 residues long. Germline V gene sequence: CDR1 SNHLY, CDR2 FYNNEI. The ends were cut back, 7 bases at V and 11 bases at J, with 14 bases in the middle.